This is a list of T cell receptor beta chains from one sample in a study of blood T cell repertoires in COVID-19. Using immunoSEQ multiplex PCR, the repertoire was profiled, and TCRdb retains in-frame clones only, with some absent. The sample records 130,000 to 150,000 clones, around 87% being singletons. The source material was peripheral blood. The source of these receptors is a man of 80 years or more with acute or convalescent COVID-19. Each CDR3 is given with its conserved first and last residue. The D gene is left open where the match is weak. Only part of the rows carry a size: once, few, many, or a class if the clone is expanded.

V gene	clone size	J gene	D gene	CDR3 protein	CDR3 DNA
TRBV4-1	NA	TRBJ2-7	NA	CASSQRGPSYEQYF	TGCGCCAGCAGCCAACGCGGCCCATCCTACGAGCAGTACTTC
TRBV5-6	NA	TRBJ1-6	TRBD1	CASSLVGDRADSPLHF	TGTGCCAGCAGCTTGGTGGGGGACAGGGCGGATTCACCCCTCCACTTT
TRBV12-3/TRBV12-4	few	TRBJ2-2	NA	CASRSFRELFF	TGTGCCAGCAGGAGCTTCAGGGAGCTGTTTTTT
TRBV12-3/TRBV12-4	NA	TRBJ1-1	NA	CASSFGRNTEAFF	TGTGCCAGCAGTTTTGGCAGGAACACTGAAGCTTTCTTT
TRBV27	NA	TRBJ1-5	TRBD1	CASSSGNRGRGQPQHF	TGTGCCAGCAGTTCAGGGAACAGGGGGCGCGGTCAGCCCCAGCATTTT
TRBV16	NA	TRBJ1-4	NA	CASSPSLGEIRSTNEKLFF	TGTGCCAGCAGCCCGTCCCTTGGGGAGATAAGGTCCACTAATGAAAAACTGTTTTTT
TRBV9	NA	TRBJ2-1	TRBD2	CASSVRGAGLAGGSNEQFF	TGTGCCAGCAGCGTAAGGGGCGCGGGACTAGCGGGAGGGAGTAATGAGCAGTTCTTC
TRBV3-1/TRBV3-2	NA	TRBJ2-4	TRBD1	CASSQAQRTGNIQYF	TGTGCCAGCAGCCAAGCTCAACGGACAGGGAACATTCAGTACTTC
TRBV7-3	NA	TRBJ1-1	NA	CASSLTHGDTEAFF	TGTGCCAGCAGCTTAACCCACGGGGACACTGAAGCTTTCTTT
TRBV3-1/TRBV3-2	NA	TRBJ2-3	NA	CASSTRLGDTQYF	TGTGCCAGCAGCACTCGACTAGGGGATACGCAGTATTTT
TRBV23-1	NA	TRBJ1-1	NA	CASSHLQFFF	TGCGCCAGCAGCCACCTACAGTTTTTCTTT
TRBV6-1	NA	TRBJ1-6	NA	CASSEVAVRSGSPLHF	TGTGCCAGCAGTGAAGTCGCAGTCCGAAGCGGTTCACCCCTCCACTTT
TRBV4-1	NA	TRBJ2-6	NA	CASSQDAGPGANVLTF	TGCGCCAGCAGCCAAGATGCGGGCCCTGGGGCCAACGTCCTGACTTTC
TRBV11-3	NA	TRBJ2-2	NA	CASSLDRGSGELFF	TGTGCCAGCAGCTTAGATCGGGGATCCGGGGAGCTGTTTTTT
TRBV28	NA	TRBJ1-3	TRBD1	CAGKTGSGNTIYF	TGTGCCGGAAAGACAGGGTCGGGAAACACCATATATTTT
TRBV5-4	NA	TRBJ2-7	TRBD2	CASSLPGTSGYEQYF	TGTGCCAGCAGCCTTCCCGGGACTAGCGGATACGAGCAGTACTTC
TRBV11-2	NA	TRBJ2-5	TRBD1	CASSAGTGWQETQYF	TGTGCCAGCAGCGCCGGGACAGGGTGGCAAGAGACCCAGTACTTC
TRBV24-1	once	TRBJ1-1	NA	CATRSLGSEAFF	TGTGCCACCAGATCCCTAGGCTCCGAAGCTTTCTTT
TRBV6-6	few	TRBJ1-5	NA	CASSRQVRNQPQHF	TGTGCCAGCAGTCGACAGGTTCGCAATCAGCCCCAGCATTTT
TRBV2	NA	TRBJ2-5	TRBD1	CASSGQGVETQYF	TGTGCCAGCAGTGGGCAGGGGGTCGAGACCCAGTACTTC
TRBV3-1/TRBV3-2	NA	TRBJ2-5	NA	CASSQGHQETQYF	TGTGCCAGCAGCCAAGGACATCAAGAGACCCAGTACTTC
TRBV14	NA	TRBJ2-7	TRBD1	CASSQDTGGILEQYF	TGTGCCAGCAGCCAAGACACAGGGGGTATACTCGAGCAGTACTTC
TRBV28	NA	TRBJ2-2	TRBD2	CASSSTSVVTGELFF	TGTGCCAGCAGCTCAACTAGCGTAGTCACCGGGGAGCTGTTTTTT
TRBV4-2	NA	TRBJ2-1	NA	CASSHPGLRNNEQFF	TGTGCCAGCAGTCACCCGGGACTTAGAAACAATGAGCAGTTCTTC
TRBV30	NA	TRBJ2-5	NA	CAWAGSLQETQYF	TGTGCCTGGGCCGGGTCTCTCCAAGAGACCCAGTACTTC
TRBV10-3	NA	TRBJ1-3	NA	CAIKGQGSGNTIYF	TGTGCCATCAAGGGTCAGGGGTCCGGAAACACCATATATTTT
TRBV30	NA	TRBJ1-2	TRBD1	CAWSDWTGVGGGYTF	TGTGCCTGGAGTGACTGGACAGGGGTTGGAGGTGGCTACACCTTC
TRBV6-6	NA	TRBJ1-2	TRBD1	CASSPQGEGGYTF	TGTGCCAGCAGCCCCCAGGGGGAAGGAGGCTACACCTTC
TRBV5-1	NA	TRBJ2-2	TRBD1	CASSLTGQVITGELFF	TGCGCCAGCAGCTTAACGGGACAGGTAATCACCGGGGAGCTGTTTTTT
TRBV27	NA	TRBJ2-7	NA	CASSPLVRSYEQYF	TGTGCCAGCAGTCCCCTCGTTCGGTCCTACGAGCAGTACTTC
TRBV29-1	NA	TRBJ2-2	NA	CSVRGNTGELFF	TGCAGCGTGCGGGGGAACACCGGGGAGCTGTTTTTT
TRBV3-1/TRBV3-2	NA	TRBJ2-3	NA	CASSQDGSLTDTQYF	TGTGCCAGCAGCCAAGACGGGAGCCTCACAGATACGCAGTATTTT
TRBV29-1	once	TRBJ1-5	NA	CSVEIASNQPQHF	TGCAGCGTTGAAATAGCTAGCAATCAGCCCCAGCATTTT
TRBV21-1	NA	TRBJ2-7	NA	CAAALAGAAPCEQYF	TGTGCTGCCGCACTAGCGGGAGCGGCTCCCTGCGAGCAGTACTTC
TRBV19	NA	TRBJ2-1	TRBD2	CASSTGTTKTNEQFF	TGTGCCAGTAGTACCGGGACTACCAAGACCAATGAGCAGTTCTTC
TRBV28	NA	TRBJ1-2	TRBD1	CASSSGTGGAVYGYTF	TGTGCCAGCAGTTCCGGGACAGGGGGCGCGGTCTATGGCTACACCTTC
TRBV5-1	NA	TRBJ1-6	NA	CASSSLENNSPLHF	TGCGCCAGCAGCTCCCTAGAGAATAATTCACCCCTCCACTTT
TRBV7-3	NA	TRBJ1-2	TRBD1	CASSPDRVRGYTF	TGTGCCAGCAGTCCTGACAGGGTCAGGGGCTACACCTTC
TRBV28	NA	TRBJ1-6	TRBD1	CASSPRPGQGNSPLHF	TGTGCCAGCAGTCCGAGACCGGGACAGGGTAATTCACCCCTCCACTTT
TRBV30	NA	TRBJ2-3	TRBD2	CAWSWGGSKDTQYF	TGTGCCTGGTCCTGGGGGGGGTCGAAGGATACGCAGTATTTT
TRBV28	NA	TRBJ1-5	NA	CASSPGQEVGHQPQHF	TGTGCCAGCAGCCCCGGCCAGGAGGTTGGCCATCAGCCCCAGCATTTT
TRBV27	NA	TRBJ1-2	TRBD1	CASSLSDRVGIYGYTF	TGTGCCAGCAGTCTTTCAGACAGGGTAGGCATCTATGGCTACACCTTC
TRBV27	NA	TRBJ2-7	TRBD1	CASSLSAGGEQYF	TGTGCCAGCAGTTTATCTGCAGGGGGCGAGCAGTACTTC
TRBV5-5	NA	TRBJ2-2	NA	CASSLFPGRNTGELFF	TGTGCCAGCAGCTTGTTTCCGGGTAGGAACACCGGGGAGCTGTTTTTT
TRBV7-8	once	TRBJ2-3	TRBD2	CAGRSLAGVDTDTQYF	TGTGCCGGCAGATCGCTAGCGGGGGTCGACACAGATACGCAGTATTTT
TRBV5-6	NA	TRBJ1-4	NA	CASSLRGRNEKLFF	TGTGCCAGCAGCTTGAGGGGAAGAAATGAAAAACTGTTTTTT
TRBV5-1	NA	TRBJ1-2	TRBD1	CASSWGAGTDGYTF	TGCGCCAGCAGCTGGGGGGCCGGGACAGACGGCTACACCTTC
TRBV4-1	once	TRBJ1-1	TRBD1	CASSFGTENTEAFF	TGCGCCAGCAGCTTCGGGACAGAGAACACTGAAGCTTTCTTT
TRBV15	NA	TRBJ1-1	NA	CATSSGVNTEAFF	TGTGCCACCAGCAGCGGGGTTAACACTGAAGCTTTCTTT
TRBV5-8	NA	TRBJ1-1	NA	CASSLATGTLMNTEAFF	TGTGCCAGCAGCTTGGCAACAGGGACCCTGATGAACACTGAAGCTTTCTTT